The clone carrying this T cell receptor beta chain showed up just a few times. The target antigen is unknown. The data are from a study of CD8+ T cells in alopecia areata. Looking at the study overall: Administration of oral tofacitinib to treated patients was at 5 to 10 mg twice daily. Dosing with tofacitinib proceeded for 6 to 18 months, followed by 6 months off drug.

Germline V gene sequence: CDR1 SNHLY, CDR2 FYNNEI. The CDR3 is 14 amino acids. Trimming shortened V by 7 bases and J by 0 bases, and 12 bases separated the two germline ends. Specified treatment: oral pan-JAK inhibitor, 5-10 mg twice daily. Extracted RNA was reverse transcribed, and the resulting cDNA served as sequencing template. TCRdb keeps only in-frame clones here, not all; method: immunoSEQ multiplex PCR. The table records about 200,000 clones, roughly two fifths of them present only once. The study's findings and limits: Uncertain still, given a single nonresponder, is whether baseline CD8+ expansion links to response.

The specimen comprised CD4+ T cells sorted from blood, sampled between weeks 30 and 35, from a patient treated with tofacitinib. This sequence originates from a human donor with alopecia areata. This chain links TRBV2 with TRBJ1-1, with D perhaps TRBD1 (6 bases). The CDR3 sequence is CASTRQDLNTEAFF. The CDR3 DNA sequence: TGTGCCAGCACTAGACAGGACTTGAACACTGAAGCTTTCTTT.